The 10 T cell receptor beta chains presented below share a single source sample, sequenced in a study of cytomegalovirus exposure and HLA in healthy donors. Both 60 Vbeta primers and 13 Jbeta primers went into the PCR. The data were produced by immunoSEQ multiplex PCR, yet TCRdb's version contains in-frame clones alone and is incomplete. This table holds roughly 120,000 clones, roughly three quarters found once. Specimen: PBMCs. The receptors were sampled from a man in his fifties or sixties in good health and CMV-seropositive.

CDR3 loop: CASSATGTSKGNYGYTF. The CDR3 DNA reads TGTGCCAGCAGCGCCACCGGGACATCGAAGGGCAACTATGGCTACACCTTC. J is TRBJ1-2 and V is TRBV9; a possible D gene is TRBD1 (6 bases). V lost 3 bases and J 2 bases, leaving 20 bases between the germline ends. CDR3 length: 17 amino acids. CDR1 is SGDLS and CDR2 is YYNGEE in the germline V gene.

The rearrangement uses TRBV28 and TRBJ2-3, with D possibly TRBD1 on 5 matching bases. V was cut by 0 bases and J by 1 base, with 8 bases left in between. The CDR3 has 15 amino acids. Looked up from germline, CDR1 is MDHEN and CDR2 is SYDVKM. CDR3 residues: CASSLWAGRTDTQYF. CDR3 nucleotides: TGTGCCAGCAGTTTATGGGCAGGGCGCACAGATACGCAGTATTTT.

The chain carries TRBV6-5 and TRBJ1-5, with 10 nucleotides matching TRBD1. Germline-derived CDR1 and CDR2 are MNHEY and SVGAGI. V trimming: 6 bases; J trimming: 2 bases; junction bases outside the gene matches: 1. This CDR3 spans 14 amino acids. The CDR3 reads CASSGQGGNQPQHF. CDR3 nucleotides: TGTGCCAGCAGCGGACAGGGGGGCAATCAGCCCCAGCATTTT.

The genes are TRBV11-2 and TRBJ2-5; D possibly corresponds to TRBD2 (7 bases). CDR1 is SGHAT, CDR2 FQNNGV, per germline. Trimming stripped 5 bases from V and 5 bases from J, with 15 bases between. The CDR3 consists of 14 residues. The CDR3 loop is CASSARGRGETQYF. The CDR3 coding sequence is TGTGCCAGCAGCGCGCGGGGGCGCGGCGAGACCCAGTACTTC.

This clone showed up just once. This chain links TRBV9 with TRBJ2-1; 8 bases are shared with TRBD2. The ends lost 3 bases at V and 0 bases at J; junction bases unmatched: 5. This CDR3 is 16 amino acids long. Germline lookup yields CDR1 SGDLS and CDR2 YYNGEE. The CDR3 DNA reads TGTGCCAGCAGCGGGCAAGCGGGGGACTCCTACAATGAGCAGTTCTTC. As protein: CASSGQAGDSYNEQFF.

Here the CDR3 reads CASSRQGYTQYF. The DNA of the CDR3 is TGTGCCAGCAGCCGACAGGGATATACGCAGTATTTT. The chain recombines TRBV5-8 with TRBJ2-3; 7 bases are a match to TRBD1. The CDR3 covers 12 residues. J was trimmed by 7 bases and V by 4 bases; bases with no gene match: 3. Germline V gene data show CDR1 as SGHTS and CDR2 as YDEGEE.

The chain carries TRBV6-4 and TRBJ1-5, with 8 bases aligning to TRBD1. Germline CDR1 is MRHNA and CDR2 is SNTAGT. The CDR3 length is 15 residues. Losses at the gene ends were 6 bases for V and 1 base for J; bases not matched to a gene: 5. DNA of the CDR3: TGTGCCAGCAGCGTGACAGGGGAAAGCAATCAGCCCCAGCATTTT. Translated: CASSVTGESNQPQHF.

The chain employs TRBV5-6 and TRBJ1-5; the D is unclear. Trimming removed 1 base at V and 2 bases at J, with 4 bases between. CDR1 SGHDT and CDR2 YYEEEE come from the germline V gene. The CDR3 is 13 amino acids. The CDR3 coding sequence is TGTGCCAGCAGCTTGCAGGGCAATCAGCCCCAGCATTTT. The encoded protein is CASSLQGNQPQHF.

The chain links TRBV29-1 to TRBJ2-7, with a possible D match to TRBD2 (6 bases). Germline V CDR1 and CDR2: SQVTM, ANQGSEA. Trimming removed 6 bases at V and 5 bases at J, with 14 bases between. This CDR3 is built from 12 residues. CDR3: CSVSRDSDEQYF. In nucleotides, the CDR3 is TGCAGCGTGTCCAGGGACTCGGACGAGCAGTACTTC.

The chain carries TRBV5-6 and TRBJ2-2, with D possibly being TRBD1 (6 bases). The CDR3 is made up of 16 amino acids. V was clipped by 0 bases and J by 2 bases, with 11 bases between them. Germline-derived CDR1 and CDR2 are SGHDT and YYEEEE. The CDR3 DNA is TGTGCCAGCAGCTTGGGGCGGACAGTAAACACCGGGGAGCTGTTTTTT. Its protein is CASSLGRTVNTGELFF.